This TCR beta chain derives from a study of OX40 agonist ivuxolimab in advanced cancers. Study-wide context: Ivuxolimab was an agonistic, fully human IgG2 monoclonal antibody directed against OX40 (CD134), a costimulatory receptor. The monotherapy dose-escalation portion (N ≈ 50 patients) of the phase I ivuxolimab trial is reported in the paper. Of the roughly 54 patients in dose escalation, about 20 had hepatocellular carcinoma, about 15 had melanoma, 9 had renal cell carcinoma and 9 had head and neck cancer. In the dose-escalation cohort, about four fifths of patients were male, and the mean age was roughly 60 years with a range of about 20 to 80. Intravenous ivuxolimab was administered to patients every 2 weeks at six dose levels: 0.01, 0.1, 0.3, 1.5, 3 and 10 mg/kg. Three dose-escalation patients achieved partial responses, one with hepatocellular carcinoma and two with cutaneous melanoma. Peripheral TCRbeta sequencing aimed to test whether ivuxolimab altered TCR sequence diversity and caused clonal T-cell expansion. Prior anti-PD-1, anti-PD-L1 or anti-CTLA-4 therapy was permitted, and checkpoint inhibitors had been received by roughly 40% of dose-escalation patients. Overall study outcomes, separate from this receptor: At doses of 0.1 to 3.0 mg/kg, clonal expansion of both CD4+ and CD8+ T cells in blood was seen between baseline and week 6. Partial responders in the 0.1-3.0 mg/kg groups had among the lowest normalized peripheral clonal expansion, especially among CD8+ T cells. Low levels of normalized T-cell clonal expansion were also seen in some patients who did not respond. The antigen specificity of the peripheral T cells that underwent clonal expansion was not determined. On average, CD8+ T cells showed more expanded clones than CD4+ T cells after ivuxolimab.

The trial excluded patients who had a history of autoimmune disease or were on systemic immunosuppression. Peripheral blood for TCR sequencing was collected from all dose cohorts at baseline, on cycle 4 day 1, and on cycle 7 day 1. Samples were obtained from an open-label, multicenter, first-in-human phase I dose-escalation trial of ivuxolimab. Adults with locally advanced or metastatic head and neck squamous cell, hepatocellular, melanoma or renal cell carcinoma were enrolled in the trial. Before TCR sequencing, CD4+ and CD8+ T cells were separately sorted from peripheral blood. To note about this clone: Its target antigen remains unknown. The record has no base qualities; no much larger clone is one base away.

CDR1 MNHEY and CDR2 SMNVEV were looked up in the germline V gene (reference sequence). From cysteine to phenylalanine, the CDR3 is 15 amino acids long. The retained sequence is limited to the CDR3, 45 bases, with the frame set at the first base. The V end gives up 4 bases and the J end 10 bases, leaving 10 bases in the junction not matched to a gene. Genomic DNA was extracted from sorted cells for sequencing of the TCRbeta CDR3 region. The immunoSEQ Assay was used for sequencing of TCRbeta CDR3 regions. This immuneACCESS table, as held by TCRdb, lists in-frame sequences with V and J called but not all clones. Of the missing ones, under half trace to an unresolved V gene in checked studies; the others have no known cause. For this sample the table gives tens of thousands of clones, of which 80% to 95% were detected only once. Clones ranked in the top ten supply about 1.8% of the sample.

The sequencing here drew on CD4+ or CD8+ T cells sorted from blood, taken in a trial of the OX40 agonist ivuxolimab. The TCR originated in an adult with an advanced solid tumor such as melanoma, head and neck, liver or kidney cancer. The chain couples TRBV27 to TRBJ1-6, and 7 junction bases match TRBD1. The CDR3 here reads CASSWGDREGSPLHF. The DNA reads TGTGCCAGCAGTTGGGGGGACAGAGAGGGCTCACCCCTCCACTTT.